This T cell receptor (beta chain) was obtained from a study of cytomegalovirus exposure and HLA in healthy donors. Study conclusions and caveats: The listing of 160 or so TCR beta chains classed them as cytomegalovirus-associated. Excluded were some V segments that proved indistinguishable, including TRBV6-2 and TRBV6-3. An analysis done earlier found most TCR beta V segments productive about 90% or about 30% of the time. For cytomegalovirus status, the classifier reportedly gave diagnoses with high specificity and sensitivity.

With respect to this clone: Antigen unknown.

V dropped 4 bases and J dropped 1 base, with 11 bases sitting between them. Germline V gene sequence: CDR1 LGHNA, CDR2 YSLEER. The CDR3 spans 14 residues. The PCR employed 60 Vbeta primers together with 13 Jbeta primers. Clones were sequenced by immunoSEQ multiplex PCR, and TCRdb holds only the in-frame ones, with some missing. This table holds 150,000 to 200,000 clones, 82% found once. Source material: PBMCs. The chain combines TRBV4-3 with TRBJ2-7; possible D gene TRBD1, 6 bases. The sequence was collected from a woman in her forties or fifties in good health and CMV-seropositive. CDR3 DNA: TGCGCCAGCAGCCCGGGACACCAATCCTACGAGCAGTACTTC. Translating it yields CASSPGHQSYEQYF.